The 16 T cell receptor beta chains below were found in one sample sequenced in a study of blood T cells in healthy people across ages. Combining a sample-barcoded 5' primer with a J-beta primer mix, a second PCR ran for about 7 to 11 cycles. From the 5' RACE reads, TCRdb called clonotypes with MiXCR, one entry per CDR3 protein. The table has fewer than 700,000 distinct CDR3 sequences, over 40% seen once. The material sequenced was blood. Receptors were obtained from a man at least 80 years old in good health.

This clonotype showed up many times. The CDR3 region is CASSLVSGTTQETQYF. The DNA for the CDR3 is TGTGCCAGCAGCCTCGTTTCCGGGACTACTCAAGAGACCCAGTACTTC. The V call is TRBV4-2, the J call TRBJ2-5, with 7 bases that match TRBD2. There are 16 residues in the CDR3. Germline-derived CDR1 and CDR2 are LGHNA and YNFKEQ. After removal of 4 bases from V and 2 bases from J, the junction contained 10 bases not matched to a gene.

The chain joins TRBV28 to TRBJ1-6; the D is unclear. CDR1 and CDR2 (germline): MDHEN, SYDVKM. The V gene lost 6 bases and the J gene lost 2 bases, with 8 bases spanning the gap. The CDR3 contains 14 residues. The CDR3 spells CASSSNPYNSPLHF. The DNA for the CDR3 is TGTGCCAGCAGCTCCAACCCCTATAATTCACCCCTCCACTTT.

The chain links TRBV5-8 to TRBJ2-3; 7 bases fit TRBD2. V was pared by 2 bases and J by 4 bases, with 4 bases of the junction left unmatched. Germline V lookup: CDR1 SGHTS, CDR2 YDEGEE. The CDR3 consists of 14 residues. The CDR3 DNA sequence: TGTGCCAGCAGCTTTGGGGGGGTCTCAGATACGCAGTATTTT. Encoded protein: CASSFGGVSDTQYF.

In its sample, this clonotype was seen a few times. The chain combines TRBV5-1 with TRBJ2-6; D gene unclear. There are 16 residues in the CDR3. Germline V gene lookup returns CDR1 SGHRS and CDR2 YFSETQ. V lost 0 bases and J 1 base, leaving 8 bases between the germline ends. CDR3 sequence reads: CASSLVRSSGANVLTF. CDR3 sequence (DNA): TGCGCCAGCAGCTTGGTCCGGTCGTCTGGGGCCAACGTCCTGACTTTC.

The chain uses TRBV20-1 and TRBJ1-2, with D possibly TRBD1 on 5 matching bases. V shed 6 bases and J shed 2 bases, with 16 bases lying between them. The germline CDR1 and CDR2 sequences are DFQATT and SNEGSKA (reference sequence). This CDR3 comprises 14 residues. CDR3 amino acids: CSAPLAGGNYGYTF. The CDR3 nucleotides read TGCAGTGCCCCCCTGGCCGGGGGGAACTATGGCTACACCTTC.

This chain joins TRBV9 and TRBJ2-1; TRBD1 or TRBD2 may be the D gene (6 bases each). The J call may not be correct, given that the DNA end is closer to TRBJ2-7. The CDR3 consists of 18 residues. Looked up from germline, CDR1 is SGDLS and CDR2 is YYNGEE. CDR3 bases: TGTGCCAGCAGTGAGGGGGGAATAGTGTGGGCAACTTACAATGAGCAGTACTTC. Its protein product is CASSEGGIVWATYNEQYF.

This clonotype was counted a few times. The chain combines TRBV7-8 with TRBJ1-6, with 8 bases aligning to TRBD1. Germline V gene data show CDR1 as SGHVS and CDR2 as FQNEAQ. CDR3 length equals 16 residues. The junction had 3 bases not matched to a gene; V was cut back by 0 bases and J by 5 bases. This chain's CDR3 is CASSLAWTGNNSPLHF. CDR3 nucleotide sequence: TGTGCCAGCAGCTTAGCATGGACAGGGAATAATTCACCCCTCCACTTT.

The chain has TRBV6-5 and TRBJ2-2, with D hard to call. Germline CDR1 MNHEY, CDR2 SVGAGI. The CDR3 spans 12 residues. Trimming removed 7 bases from V and 5 bases from J, with 8 bases in between. For the CDR3, the DNA is TGTGCCAGCACGAGAGGAACCGGGGAGCTGTTTTTT. Translation gives CASTRGTGELFF.

This clonotype has only a few counts. Mismatch with germline at one junction end may stem from a read error. This sequence joins TRBV7-3 and TRBJ2-1, with 7 positions matching TRBD2. This CDR3 is built from 15 residues. CDR1 and CDR2 from the germline V gene are SGHTA and FQGTGA. The CDR3, as DNA: TGTGCCAGCAGCGACCGACGCGGGAGTTACAGTGAGCAGTTCTTC. This codes for CASSDRRGSYSEQFF.

The chain links TRBV24-1 to TRBJ2-1, with 7 bases that match TRBD2. Germline CDR1 and CDR2: KGHDR and SFDVKD. There are 16 residues in the CDR3. V lost 6 bases to trimming and J lost 0 bases; unmatched junction nucleotides: 7. The CDR3 DNA follows: TGTGCCACCAGTTCCCTGGGAGGGGCCTCCTACAATGAGCAGTTCTTC. Protein sequence: CATSSLGGASYNEQFF.

This sequence joins TRBV11-1 and TRBJ1-1, with TRBD1 matching 9 bases. The germline gives CDR1 SGHAT, CDR2 FQDESV (reference sequence). The CDR3 sequence is 16 residues long. With 0 bases clipped from V and 4 bases from J, the junction kept 6 bases outside the gene matches. This CDR3 is CASSLAMGQGSTEAFF. In DNA, the CDR3 is TGTGCCAGCAGCTTAGCGATGGGACAGGGATCCACTGAAGCTTTCTTT. Drawing the rest from reference TRBV11-1 and TRBJ1-1, the complete variable domain is EAEVAQSPRYKITEKSQAVAFWCDPISGHATLYWYRQILGQGPELLVQFQDESVVDDSQLPKDRFSAERLKGVDSTLKIQPAELGDSAMYLCASSLAMGQGSTEAFFGQGTRLTVV.

The chain combines TRBV27 with TRBJ1-1, with 9 bases matching TRBD1. The CDR3 is 16 residues long. The germline CDR1 and CDR2 sequences are MNHEY and SMNVEV (reference sequence). The junction had 6 bases not matched to a gene; V was cut back by 4 bases and J by 0 bases. DNA of the CDR3: TGTGCCAGCAGTTGGGACAGGGCAGGTATGAACACTGAAGCTTTCTTT. It codes for CASSWDRAGMNTEAFF.

The V and J genes are TRBV12-3 or TRBV12-4 and TRBJ1-5; D ambiguous. This CDR3 contains 13 residues. Trimming took 2 bases from V and 5 from J, leaving 7 bases between them. CDR3 DNA sequence: TGTGCCAGCAGTTTAACGGCAGATCAGCCCCAGCATTTT. The encoded protein is CASSLTADQPQHF.

The rearrangement joins TRBV28 to TRBJ2-1; 8 bases line up with TRBD2. The V and J ends lost 3 bases and 6 bases, in that order; junction bases with no gene match: 10. CDR1 and CDR2 (germline): MDHEN, SYDVKM. The CDR3 totals 16 residues. The CDR3 loop is CASSLISGRLGNEQFF. DNA for the CDR3: TGTGCCAGCAGTTTGATAAGCGGGAGACTCGGCAATGAGCAGTTCTTC.

This clonotype was counted only a few times. The chain couples TRBV10-3 to TRBJ2-3, with 8 bases aligning to TRBD1. Germline-derived CDR1 and CDR2 are ENHRY and SYGVKD. The CDR3 consists of 16 residues. V was pared by 10 bases and J by 5 bases, with 17 bases of the junction left unmatched. The CDR3 coding sequence is TGTGCCACCTCAAGTGGAGGGACAGGCAGTGGAGATACGCAGTATTTT. Amino acid sequence: CATSSGGTGSGDTQYF.

The chain combines TRBV20-1 with TRBJ2-3; D might be TRBD2 (5 bases). The CDR3 sequence is 13 residues long. The germline gives CDR1 DFQATT, CDR2 SNEGSKA (reference sequence). The V gene lost 8 bases and the J gene lost 0 bases, with 12 bases spanning the gap. The CDR3 DNA reads as TGCAGTAAACTTGGCGGGAGCACAGATACGCAGTATTTT. Translated: CSKLGGSTDTQYF.